One sample yielded the 6 T cell receptor beta chains listed below, sequenced in a study of post-analysis software for immune sequencing data. Overall study findings and caveats: Five or six TRBV segments, TRBV5-6, TRBV5-1 and TRBV20-1 among them, were found more frequent in patients than controls.

Incorporated into the TCR beta cDNA libraries were unique molecular identifiers, which served to reduce PCR and sequencing biases. TCRdb called the PCR reads again in MiXCR, with one record for every CDR3 protein. The table includes roughly 870,000 distinct CDR3 sequences, about 50% detected once. Their specific antigens are unknown. Sequences were obtained from blood. Receptor source: a girl aged 5-17 years with multiple sclerosis.

This clonotype was observed a handful of times. The rearrangement joins TRBV10-3 to TRBJ2-1; a possible D gene is TRBD2 (6 bases). V lost 8 bases and J 10 bases, leaving 18 bases between the germline ends. Germline V gene sequence: CDR1 ENHRY, CDR2 SYGVKD. The CDR3 contains 13 residues. In DNA form, the CDR3 reads TGTGCCATCGGGGGGACGCTCTCCTACGAGCAGTTCTTC. As protein: CAIGGTLSYEQFF.

This clonotype was recorded a few times. V is TRBV5-1 and J is TRBJ2-7; 8 positions match TRBD1. V lost 4 bases to trimming and J lost 6 bases; unmatched junction nucleotides: 15. The CDR3 extends over 16 amino acids. The germline V gene encodes CDR1 SGHRS and CDR2 YFSETQ. Here the CDR3 reads CASSHPLAGGTAEQYF. In DNA, the CDR3 is TGCGCCAGCAGCCACCCCCTGGCAGGGGGCACTGCCGAGCAGTACTTC.

The chain uses TRBV29-1 and TRBJ2-3; D assignment may be TRBD1 or TRBD2 (5 bases each). The length of the CDR3 is 13 residues. V was shortened by 3 bases and J by 4 bases, with 11 bases between the two germline ends. Per the germline V gene, CDR1 is SQVTM and CDR2 is ANQGSEA. The CDR3 nucleotides are TGCAGCGTTGAGGGACCTCGGGCAGATACGCAGTATTTT. Translating it yields CSVEGPRADTQYF.

This clonotype was counted between two and nine times. This chain links TRBV6-2 or TRBV6-3 with TRBJ1-5; no reliable D call. The CDR3 is 13 amino acids. Between the trimmed V and J ends, which lost 7 bases and 0 bases, there was a span of 7 bases. Germline V gene sequence: CDR1 MNHEY, CDR2 SVGEGT. The CDR3 reads CASKDSSNQPQHF. The CDR3 bases are TGTGCCAGCAAAGATTCTAGCAATCAGCCCCAGCATTTT.

This clonotype was observed a handful of times. The chain employs TRBV5-1 and TRBJ2-1; TRBD2 matches 11 bases. J gave up 8 bases and V 0 bases, and 7 bases lay outside the gene matches. CDR3 length: 16 residues. Germline CDR1 reads SGHRS; CDR2 reads YFSETQ. In DNA, the CDR3 is TGCGCCAGCAGCTTGGCACTAGCGGGGGTTTGGGATGAGCAGTTCTTC. This translates into CASSLALAGVWDEQFF.

J is TRBJ2-1 and V is TRBV7-9; 8 nucleotides align to TRBD2. The J call is in doubt because the DNA end fits TRBJ2-7 better. The CDR3 covers 14 residues. Germline V gene lookup returns CDR1 SEHNR and CDR2 FQNEAQ (reference sequence). The CDR3 region is CASSLRSSGGEQYF. The CDR3, as DNA: TGTGCCAGCAGCTTACGTTCCAGCGGGGGCGAGCAGTACTTC.